One and the same sample provided the 21 T cell receptor beta chains below, sequenced in a study of OX40 agonist ivuxolimab in advanced cancers. Measured with immunoSEQ multiplex PCR; TCRdb has only the in-frame clones, and not every one. Of around 80,000 clones listed, roughly 90% are singletons. This sample comprised CD4+ or CD8+ T cells sorted from blood, obtained in a trial of the OX40 agonist ivuxolimab. The source of these receptors is an adult with an advanced solid tumor such as melanoma, head and neck, liver or kidney cancer.

This clone turned up a few times. This chain uses TRBV19 with TRBJ1-2, with D possibly matching TRBD1 (5 bases). CDR3 length: 14 amino acids. CDR1 and CDR2 (germline): LNHDA, SQIVND (reference sequence). V lost 4 bases, J lost 4 bases, and 13 bases lay in between. CDR3 residues: CASSRTGTFYGYTF. The CDR3 DNA reads as TGTGCCAGTAGTAGGACGGGGACTTTCTATGGCTACACCTTC.

The chain recombines TRBV5-8 with TRBJ2-5; TRBD1 agrees at 8 bases. Trimming took 3 bases from V and 2 from J; bases not matched to a gene: 6. Germline V CDR1 and CDR2: SGHTS, YDEGEE. CDR3 length: 15 amino acids. CDR3 bases: TGTGCCAGCAGCTCCGGGACAGGAGCGCAAGAGACCCAGTACTTC. Its translation: CASSSGTGAQETQYF.

This chain joins TRBV5-8 and TRBJ1-1; D is uncertain. CDR1 is SGHTS and CDR2 is YDEGEE in the germline V gene. Trimming stripped 0 bases from V and 0 bases from J, with 6 bases between. The CDR3 is 14 amino acids. Written as DNA, the CDR3 is TGTGCCAGCAGCTTGGTACAGTTGAACACTGAAGCTTTCTTT. Residues: CASSLVQLNTEAFF.

The chain recombines TRBV28 with TRBJ1-5; perhaps TRBD1 as D (6 bases). Germline loops: CDR1 MDHEN, CDR2 SYDVKM. Trimming removed 8 bases at V and 6 bases at J, with 17 bases between. This CDR3 comprises 14 residues. The CDR3, as DNA: TGTGCCAGCCTAAATACGGGGGCAGGTCAGCCCCAGCATTTT. It is translated as CASLNTGAGQPQHF. The full variable domain, in which reference TRBV28 and TRBJ1-5 provide the parts outside the CDR3, is DVKVTQSSRYLVKRTGEKVFLECVQDMDHENMFWYRQDPGLGLRLIYFSYDVKMKEKGDIPEGYSVSREKKERFSLILESASTNQTSMYLCASLNTGAGQPQHFGDGTRLSIL.

A single count supports this clone. The J gene is TRBJ2-5, the V gene TRBV5-4; the D call may be TRBD1 or TRBD2 (5 bases each). The CDR3 has 14 residues. Trimming left V 4 bases short and J 2 bases short, with 12 bases between. Germline-derived CDR1 and CDR2 are SGHNT and YYREEE (reference sequence). CDR3 bases: TGTGCCAGCAGCGTACCGGGACCGCAAGAGACCCAGTACTTC. This sequence encodes CASSVPGPQETQYF.

The chain recombines TRBV19 with TRBJ1-6, with D perhaps TRBD1 (5 bases). The CDR3 sequence is 16 residues long. V was shortened by 3 bases and J by 5 bases, with 14 bases between the two germline ends. Germline V gives CDR1 LNHDA, CDR2 SQIVND (reference sequence). Here the CDR3 reads CASSIGLWGDNSPLHF. DNA of the CDR3: TGTGCCAGTAGTATTGGCCTGTGGGGGGATAATTCACCCCTCCACTTT.

The chain employs TRBV25-1 and TRBJ2-2; tentatively, D is TRBD1 or TRBD2 (5 bases each). CDR3 length: 17 amino acids. In germline, CDR1 is MGHDK, CDR2 SYGVNS. The V end lost 7 bases, the J end lost 0 bases, and 18 bases lay between the germline ends. CDR3: CASTTLGDGSNTGELFF. The CDR3 coding sequence is TGTGCCAGCACCACCTTAGGGGACGGATCGAACACCGGGGAGCTGTTTTTT.

This chain uses TRBV7-9 with TRBJ2-1; 12 bases map to TRBD2. Germline V gene data show CDR1 as SEHNR and CDR2 as FQNEAQ (reference sequence). After removal of 7 bases from V and 7 bases from J, the junction contained 11 bases not matched to a gene. This CDR3 region has 16 residues. Here the CDR3 reads CASNRLAGAQLNEQFF. CDR3 bases: TGTGCCAGCAACAGACTAGCGGGAGCGCAATTAAATGAGCAGTTCTTC.

The rearrangement joins TRBV6-1 to TRBJ1-5; 7 nucleotides line up with TRBD1. This CDR3 is 13 amino acids long. The germline V gene has CDR1 MNHNS and CDR2 SASEGT. Germline trimming cut 1 base from V and 7 bases from J; bases unmatched to any gene: 1. CDR3 bases: TGTGCCAGCAGTGAAGAAGGGGGCCAGCCCCAGCATTTT. It encodes CASSEEGGQPQHF.

J is TRBJ1-6 and V is TRBV5-1, with D possibly being TRBD1 (5 bases). Germline assignment: CDR1 SGHRS and CDR2 YFSETQ. The CDR3 length is 15 residues. Trimming removed 0 bases from V and 9 bases from J, with 13 bases in between. The CDR3 nucleotides read TGCGCCAGCAGCTTGGAAGCCAGGGCCATTTCACCCCTCCACTTT. Protein product: CASSLEARAISPLHF.

This chain connects TRBV7-8 to TRBJ1-1, with a tentative D call TRBD1 (5 bases). Trimming removed 1 base from V and 5 bases from J, with 14 bases in between. Germline V lookup: CDR1 SGHVS, CDR2 FQNEAQ. CDR3 length: 15 residues. Here the CDR3 DNA reads TGTGCCAGCAGCTTAGAGGGCAGGGTGGTTACTGAAGCTTTCTTT. The encoded protein is CASSLEGRVVTEAFF.

The J gene is TRBJ1-2, the V gene TRBV2, with TRBD1 matching over 8 bases. The germline V gene has CDR1 SNHLY and CDR2 FYNNEI. This CDR3 spans 13 amino acids. The J segment lost 7 bases and the V segment lost 11 bases, leaving 12 bases of the junction unmatched. In nucleotides, the CDR3 is TGTGCCCGACAGGGACAGGCGGCGTCTGGCTACACCTTC. Translation gives CARQGQAASGYTF. The complete variable domain, with remaining parts taken from reference TRBV2 and TRBJ1-2, reads EPEVTQTPSHQVTQMGQEVILRCVPISNHLYFYWYRQILGQKVEFLVSFYNNEISEKSEIFDDQFSVERPDGSNFTLKIRSTKLEDSAMYFCARQGQAASGYTFGSGTRLTVV.

V usage is TRBV9 and J usage is TRBJ1-4; D is uncertain. The CDR3 is 15 residues long. V shed 0 bases and J shed 3 bases, with 9 bases lying between them. From germline, CDR1 is SGDLS and CDR2 YYNGEE. DNA for the CDR3: TGTGCCAGCAGCGTAGCTACCAGCGCTAATGAAAAACTGTTTTTT. Translating it yields CASSVATSANEKLFF.

This chain joins TRBV19 and TRBJ2-2, with TRBD1 matching 10 bases. Losses at the gene ends were 6 bases for V and 4 bases for J; bases not matched to a gene: 8. In germline, CDR1 is LNHDA, CDR2 SQIVND (reference sequence). The CDR3 length is 16 residues. For the CDR3, the DNA is TGTGCCAGTAGACTCGACAGGGGGCTGAGCACCGGGGAGCTGTTTTTT. Its protein product is CASRLDRGLSTGELFF.

This clone was detected once. The gene calls are TRBV9 and TRBJ2-7; 11 nucleotides line up with TRBD2. The length of the CDR3 is 17 residues. The trim removed 0 bases at V and 2 bases at J, leaving 7 bases unmatched. Looked up from germline, CDR1 is SGDLS and CDR2 is YYNGEE. CDR3 amino acids: CASSVGIPSGRTYEQYF. In DNA form, the CDR3 reads TGTGCCAGCAGCGTAGGCATCCCTAGCGGGAGGACCTACGAGCAGTACTTC.

The chain uses TRBV14 and TRBJ2-1; D is uncertain. V shed 0 bases and J shed 8 bases, with 14 bases lying between them. The length of the CDR3 is 15 residues. Germline CDR1 reads SGHDN; CDR2 reads FVKESK. The CDR3 DNA reads as TGTGCCAGCAGCCAAGATTTGGTCTCGTCCCATGAGCAGTTCTTC. Amino acids: CASSQDLVSSHEQFF.

The V and J genes are TRBV6-1 and TRBJ1-4; possibly TRBD1 for D (5 bases). Germline V gene data show CDR1 as MNHNS and CDR2 as SASEGT. The CDR3 sequence is 13 residues long. This CDR3 is CAIRGRGNEKLFF. The CDR3 nucleotides read TGTGCTATCCGCGGACGGGGGAATGAAAAACTGTTTTTT.

This chain connects TRBV7-9 to TRBJ2-4, with a possible D match to TRBD1 (5 bases). This CDR3 is built from 14 residues. The ends were cut back, 0 bases at V and 6 bases at J, with 9 bases in the middle. CDR1 SEHNR and CDR2 FQNEAQ come from the germline V gene (reference sequence). CDR3 protein: CASSLAGRVNIQYF. CDR3 in DNA: TGTGCCAGCAGCTTAGCGGGCAGGGTAAACATTCAGTACTTC.

The genes are TRBV11-2 and TRBJ2-5; the D is unclear. The germline gives CDR1 SGHAT, CDR2 FQNNGV. Trimming shortened V by 5 bases and J by 4 bases, and 11 bases separated the two germline ends. The CDR3 is 13 residues long. The CDR3 DNA is TGTGCCAGCAGCCCTATAAGCGCAGAGACCCAGTACTTC. This sequence encodes CASSPISAETQYF.

This chain links TRBV7-9 with TRBJ1-1; D call uncertain. V was pared by 3 bases and J by 4 bases, with 9 bases between. Germline assignment: CDR1 SEHNR and CDR2 FQNEAQ (reference sequence). The CDR3 has 13 residues. The CDR3 sequence is CASSLLSGTEAFF. The CDR3 DNA sequence: TGTGCCAGCAGCTTGCTGTCAGGCACTGAAGCTTTCTTT.

The V gene is TRBV5-1, the J gene TRBJ2-5; tentatively, D is TRBD2 (7 bases). CDR3 length: 15 residues. Germline lookup yields CDR1 SGHRS and CDR2 YFSETQ. V was shortened by 4 bases and J by 6 bases, with 19 bases between the two germline ends. CDR3 region: CASSPREGGPKTQYF. The CDR3 coding sequence is TGCGCCAGCAGCCCCAGGGAGGGGGGGCCCAAGACCCAGTACTTC.